What follows are 27 T cell receptor beta chains derived from one specimen sequenced in a study of blood T cell repertoires in COVID-19. Assay used: immunoSEQ multiplex PCR; TCRdb lists only in-frame clones, some missing. The table lists about 350,000 clones, roughly 86% of them singletons. What was sequenced was PBMCs or T cells enriched from blood (not recorded which). These receptors originate from a woman aged 25 to 39 who had been exposed to COVID-19.

V gene TRBV5-1 combines with J gene TRBJ2-1; no clear D gene. CDR1 SGHRS and CDR2 YFSETQ come from the germline V gene. The length of the CDR3 is 12 residues. With 2 bases removed from V and 7 bases from J, the gap between germline ends came to 7 bases. CDR3 nucleotide sequence: TGCGCCAGCAGCTTTGCCGGGAATGAGCAGTTCTTC. Protein: CASSFAGNEQFF.

The rearrangement joins TRBV7-9 to TRBJ2-5; no reliable D call. Trimming cost V 1 base and J 7 bases, with 4 bases left between them. The CDR3 is 11 amino acids. Germline-derived CDR1 and CDR2 are SEHNR and FQNEAQ (reference sequence). The CDR3, as DNA: TGTGCCAGCAGCTTAGGTCGGACCCAGTACTTC. Amino acid sequence: CASSLGRTQYF. Supplemented by reference TRBV7-9 and TRBJ2-5, the full variable domain reads DTGVSQNPRHKITKRGQNVTFRCDPISEHNRLYWYRQTLGQGPEFLTYFQNEAQLEKSRLLSDRFSAERPKGSFSTLEIQRTEQGDSAMYLCASSLGRTQYFGPGTRLLVL.

The gene calls are TRBV18 and TRBJ2-7; TRBD2 matches 10 bases. This CDR3 is 16 amino acids long. Germline trimming cut 0 bases from V and 2 bases from J; bases unmatched to any gene: 4. The germline gives CDR1 KGHSH, CDR2 LQKENI. The CDR3 sequence is CASSPPGTSDPYEQYF. Written as DNA, the CDR3 is TGTGCCAGCTCACCACCAGGGACTAGCGACCCCTACGAGCAGTACTTC.

The genes are TRBV29-1 and TRBJ2-2, with 7 bases that match TRBD1. J gave up 1 base and V 4 bases, and 0 bases lay outside the gene matches. This CDR3 comprises 13 residues. CDR1 is SQVTM and CDR2 is ANQGSEA in the germline V gene. CDR3 in DNA: TGCAGCGTTGGGACAGGGAACACCGGGGAGCTGTTTTTT. Encoded protein: CSVGTGNTGELFF.

This chain joins TRBV19 and TRBJ2-1, with TRBD2 matching 12 bases. Germline CDR1 LNHDA, CDR2 SQIVND (reference sequence). Losses at the gene ends were 6 bases for V and 7 bases for J; bases not matched to a gene: 4. This CDR3 is 14 amino acids long. This CDR3 reads CASRRLAGGNEQFF. The DNA for the CDR3 is TGTGCCAGTAGGCGGCTAGCGGGGGGGAATGAGCAGTTCTTC. The full variable domain, completed using reference TRBV19 and TRBJ2-1, is DGGITQSPKYLFRKEGQNVTLSCEQNLNHDAMYWYRQDPGQGLRLIYYSQIVNDFQKGDIAEGYSVSREKKESFPLTVTSAQKNPTAFYLCASRRLAGGNEQFFGPGTRLTVL.

The V call is TRBV5-4, the J call TRBJ1-1, with 9 bases matching TRBD1. J lost 6 bases, V lost 4 bases, and 10 bases had no gene match. The CDR3 spans 15 residues. CDR1 and CDR2 (germline): SGHNT, YYREEE (reference sequence). The CDR3 region has the DNA TGTGCCAGCAGCGCGACGGGACAGGGTCACCCTGAAGCTTTCTTT. Amino acids: CASSATGQGHPEAFF.

The J gene is TRBJ2-2, the V gene TRBV6-4; 11 nucleotides align to TRBD2. The CDR3 has 21 amino acids. The junction had 14 bases not matched to a gene; V was cut back by 2 bases and J by 0 bases. Germline values: CDR1 MRHNA, CDR2 SNTAGT. The CDR3 protein is CASSDPPGGLADRANTGELFF. CDR3 nucleotide sequence: TGTGCCAGCAGTGACCCACCCGGGGGACTAGCGGACCGCGCGAACACCGGGGAGCTGTTTTTT.

This chain uses TRBV30 with TRBJ1-2; 7 nucleotides agree with TRBD1. CDR1 and CDR2 (germline): GTSNPN, SVGIG (reference sequence). V lost 6 bases, J lost 8 bases, and 6 bases stayed unmatched. This CDR3 comprises 11 residues. CDR3 sequence (DNA): TGTGCCTGCCTAACAGGGGACGGCTACACCTTC. Its protein is CACLTGDGYTF.

The chain is built from TRBV19 and TRBJ1-3; 9 bases are a match to TRBD1. Germline V gene lookup returns CDR1 LNHDA and CDR2 SQIVND (reference sequence). This CDR3 is 15 amino acids long. J gave up 2 bases and V 3 bases, and 2 bases lay outside the gene matches. The CDR3 region has the DNA TGTGCCAGTAGTATCGGGACAGGGACTGGAAACACCATATATTTT. Translating gives CASSIGTGTGNTIYF.

The J gene is TRBJ1-3, the V gene TRBV28; TRBD1 agrees at 8 bases. This CDR3 contains 15 residues. Germline CDR1 reads MDHEN; CDR2 reads SYDVKM. With 3 bases clipped from V and 3 bases from J, the junction kept 4 bases outside the gene matches. The CDR3 bases are TGTGCCAGCAGTTTTACCGGACAGGGTGGAAACACCATATATTTT. This encodes CASSFTGQGGNTIYF.

The rearrangement joins TRBV28 to TRBJ1-5; 8 bases agree with TRBD1. The CDR3 is made up of 17 amino acids. The trim removed 7 bases at V and 3 bases at J, leaving 14 bases unmatched. Germline CDR1 MDHEN, CDR2 SYDVKM. The CDR3 sequence: CASTLTRQGALNQPQHF. Written as DNA, the CDR3 is TGTGCCAGCACCCTTACCCGTCAGGGGGCTCTCAATCAGCCCCAGCATTTT.

The rearrangement uses TRBV7-9 and TRBJ1-5; a weak D match, TRBD1 (6 bases). V lost 5 bases and J lost 1, with 12 bases in between. The CDR3 contains 15 residues. CDR1 and CDR2 (germline): SEHNR, FQNEAQ (reference sequence). In DNA, the CDR3 is TGTGCCAGCAGCCAGAACCAGGGGAGCAATCAGCCCCAGCATTTT. Protein product: CASSQNQGSNQPQHF.

V usage is TRBV11-3 and J usage is TRBJ2-7; D is perhaps TRBD2 (5 bases). The CDR3 spans 16 residues. V dropped 2 bases and J dropped 2 bases, with 16 bases sitting between them. Per the germline V gene, CDR1 is SGHNT and CDR2 is YENEEA. Here the CDR3 DNA reads TGTGCCAGCAGCTTACGTGGAGCGGATTACCCCTACGAGCAGTACTTC. This encodes CASSLRGADYPYEQYF.

J is TRBJ2-4 and V is TRBV19; 9 bases agree with TRBD1. The germline CDR1 and CDR2 sequences are LNHDA and SQIVND (reference sequence). V shed 1 base and J 3 bases; nucleotides not matched to a gene: 10. CDR3 length equals 18 residues. The CDR3 here is CASSIVPIGTGIKNIQYF. CDR3 DNA sequence: TGTGCCAGTAGTATAGTGCCCATCGGGACAGGGATCAAAAACATTCAGTACTTC.

In this sample, this clone turned up once. The rearrangement uses TRBV18 and TRBJ1-1; TRBD1 agrees at 8 bases. CDR3 length: 14 amino acids. CDR1 is KGHSH and CDR2 is LQKENI in the germline V gene. Germline trimming cut 5 bases from V and 1 base from J; bases unmatched to any gene: 3. The DNA of the CDR3 is TGTGCCAGCTCAGCGGGACAGGCGAACACTGAAGCTTTCTTT. Protein sequence: CASSAGQANTEAFF.

This chain joins TRBV5-6 and TRBJ2-2, with 10 bases fitting TRBD1. The ends lost 0 bases at V and 4 bases at J; junction bases unmatched: 3. The CDR3 spans 16 residues. Germline loops: CDR1 SGHDT, CDR2 YYEEEE. The chain's CDR3 is CASSLATGGTTGELFF. In nucleotides, the CDR3 is TGTGCCAGCAGCTTGGCGACAGGGGGCACCACCGGGGAGCTGTTTTTT.

In its sample, this clone was seen once. The genes are TRBV19 and TRBJ2-3; tentatively, D is TRBD2 (5 bases). The germline V and J ends were trimmed by 1 base and 2 bases, with 7 bases remaining between them. The germline gives CDR1 LNHDA, CDR2 SQIVND (reference sequence). The CDR3 sequence is 14 residues long. DNA of the CDR3: TGTGCCAGTAGTATAGGAGGACTCACAGATACGCAGTATTTT. Its protein product is CASSIGGLTDTQYF.

The rearrangement uses TRBV28 and TRBJ2-2; D perhaps matches TRBD2 (5 bases). There are 14 residues in the CDR3. Germline-derived CDR1 and CDR2 are MDHEN and SYDVKM. The V end was cut by 7 bases, the J end by 2 bases, with 11 bases between. In nucleotides, the CDR3 is TGTGCCAGCACTTCGGGGTCTAACACCGGGGAGCTGTTTTTT. This sequence encodes CASTSGSNTGELFF.

The genes are TRBV15 and TRBJ1-4; D remains unclear. CDR1 LNHNV and CDR2 YYDKDF come from the germline V gene (reference sequence). The CDR3 is 16 residues long. V gave up 3 bases and J gave up 3 bases, with 14 bases separating them. DNA for the CDR3: TGTGCCACCAGCAGCGTCAAACTCGGGTCTAATGAAAAACTGTTTTTT. Protein: CATSSVKLGSNEKLFF.

The V gene is TRBV6-5, the J gene TRBJ1-6, with 9 bases that match TRBD1. The CDR3 is 14 amino acids. CDR1 and CDR2 (germline): MNHEY, SVGAGI. The junction had 6 bases not matched to a gene; V was cut back by 5 bases and J by 10 bases. The CDR3, as DNA: TGTGCCAGCAGTAACGACAGGGGGTTGTCACCCCTCCACTTT. Its protein is CASSNDRGLSPLHF.

The chain links TRBV30 to TRBJ1-4, with 7 positions matching TRBD1. J was trimmed by 6 bases and V by 0 bases; bases with no gene match: 7. The CDR3 is 15 residues long. The germline V gene encodes CDR1 GTSNPN and CDR2 SVGIG (reference sequence). CDR3 region: CAWSVQTGIHEKLFF. The CDR3 nucleotides read TGTGCCTGGAGTGTCCAGACAGGGATCCATGAAAAACTGTTTTTT.

With respect to this clone: Compared with germline, one end of the junction differs, possibly owing to a read error. DNA of the CDR3: TGTGCTAGCAGACCCATTAAGAGCTCCTATAATTCACCCCTCCACTTT. It is translated as CASRPIKSSYNSPLHF. The chain joins TRBV7-7 to TRBJ1-6; D not certain. CDR3 size: 16 residues. Germline-derived CDR1 and CDR2 are SSHAT and FNYEAQ (reference sequence).

The chain recombines TRBV29-1 with TRBJ2-1; D remains unclear. V was clipped by 4 bases and J by 7 bases, with 20 bases between them. In germline, CDR1 is SQVTM, CDR2 ANQGSEA. The CDR3 is 15 amino acids. The CDR3 DNA reads as TGCAGCGTTGCCGGAGTTAAAGGAGTTAGGAATGAGCAGTTCTTC. Amino acid sequence: CSVAGVKGVRNEQFF.

The rearrangement links TRBV10-1 to TRBJ2-7; 11 bases match TRBD2. The V gene's germline CDR1 is WNHNN and CDR2 SYGVQD (reference sequence). This CDR3 is built from 13 residues. V shed 7 bases, J shed 2 bases, and the junction held 1 base outside the gene matches. CDR3 sequence: CASTGLAAYEQYF. CDR3 sequence (DNA): TGCGCCAGCACGGGACTAGCGGCCTACGAGCAGTACTTC.

The CDR3 DNA sequence: TGTGCCAGCAGCGTAGTAGCGGGAGGGAGTAACAATGAGCAGTTCTTC. Its protein is CASSVVAGGSNNEQFF. This chain links TRBV9 with TRBJ2-1, with TRBD2 matching over 11 bases. V shed 0 bases, J shed 5 bases, and the junction held 4 bases outside the gene matches. The CDR3 covers 16 residues. The germline V gene has CDR1 SGDLS and CDR2 YYNGEE.

The chain has TRBV6-5 and TRBJ1-1; 8 bases align to TRBD1. The length of the CDR3 is 15 residues. Germline V gene data show CDR1 as MNHEY and CDR2 as SVGAGI. V lost 7 bases and J lost 1; bases outside the gene matches: 8. CDR3 loop: CASTFDRGRNTEAFF. The CDR3, as DNA: TGTGCCAGCACCTTCGACAGGGGCCGGAACACTGAAGCTTTCTTT.

This clone was counted a single time. The gene calls are TRBV7-6 and TRBJ1-1, with TRBD1 matching over 10 bases. The CDR3 runs 14 residues. CDR1 is SGHVS, CDR2 FNYEAQ, per germline. V was clipped by 5 bases and J by 5 bases; unmatched bases: 5. The CDR3 DNA sequence: TGTGCCAGCAGCGCAAGACAGGGGGCAACTGAAGCTTTCTTT. Translated, it gives CASSARQGATEAFF.